The rows below give T cell receptor beta chains drawn from one sample of a study of CD8+ T cells in alopecia areata. The method was immunoSEQ multiplex PCR; TCRdb's version includes in-frame clones alone and lacks a portion of them. Found here are approximately 130,000 clones, over 55% of them singletons; the top ten hold around 5.4%. The sample consisted of CD4+ T cells sorted from blood, taken at week 4, from a patient treated with tofacitinib. The receptors shown here come from a human donor with alopecia areata. Both conserved end residues are part of each CDR3. The D gene is left open where the match is weak. Where a row states a size, it is once, few, many or the class of an expanded clone; other rows omit it.

clone_size,j_call,d_call,v_call,cdr3_nt,cdr3_aa
.,TRBJ1-6,TRBD1,TRBV6-6,TGTGCCAGCAGCCCACAAAGACAGGGGGGATGGTCACCCCTCCACTTT,CASSPQRQGGWSPLHF
.,TRBJ2-3,.,TRBV4-1,TGCGCCAGCAGCCCGACAGAAGCTAGCACAGATACGCAGTATTTT,CASSPTEASTDTQYF
.,TRBJ1-2,.,TRBV19,TGTGCCAGTAGTATGAATCCTGGCCCTAACTATGGCTACACCTTC,CASSMNPGPNYGYTF
few,TRBJ2-7,.,TRBV7-2,TGTGCCAGCAGCGAAAGTCCTCTGAGCTCTCTCGAGCAGTACTTC,CASSESPLSSLEQYF
few,TRBJ2-1,.,TRBV9,TGTGCCAGCAGCGTAGACTCCCACTGGGCCAATGAGCAGTTCTTC,CASSVDSHWANEQFF
few,TRBJ2-6,.,TRBV23-1,TGCGCCAGCAGTCTACAGCTCGGGGCCAACGTCCTGACTTTC,CASSLQLGANVLTF
.,TRBJ1-2,TRBD1,TRBV11-2,TGTGCCAGCAGCTTTGACAGGGGGCATAACTATGGCTACACCTTC,CASSFDRGHNYGYTF
.,TRBJ2-4,.,TRBV5-6,TGTGCCAGCAGCTTTTTGGGGGAAAACATTCAGTACTTC,CASSFLGENIQYF
.,TRBJ2-3,.,TRBV5-6,TGTGCCAGCAGGAGAACACGGACAGATACGCAGTATTTT,CASRRTRTDTQYF
.,TRBJ2-3,.,TRBV11-2,TGTGCCAGCAGCTTACGCCGTGGGACAGATACGCAGTATTTT,CASSLRRGTDTQYF
.,TRBJ2-1,.,TRBV11-2,TGTGCCAGCAGCTTAGAACAGAGCTCCTACAATGAGCAGTTCTTC,CASSLEQSSYNEQFF
.,TRBJ1-1,.,TRBV6-5,TGTGCCAGCAGCCAAACATTGAACACTGAAGCTTTCTTT,CASSQTLNTEAFF
.,TRBJ2-1,.,TRBV7-2,TGTGCCAGCAGGCCCGGGACCACTTACTATGAGCAGTTCTTC,CASRPGTTYYEQFF
.,TRBJ1-2,TRBD1,TRBV6-5,TGTGCCAGCAGTTACGGGACAGTACGCGACTATGGCTACACCTTC,CASSYGTVRDYGYTF
few,TRBJ1-2,.,TRBV10-3,TGTGCCATCACCAGCGGAAACTATGGCTACACCTTC,CAITSGNYGYTF
.,TRBJ2-7,.,TRBV11-2,TGTGCCAGCAGCGAGTTAGGTCCCCGGTACTTC,CASSELGPRYF
.,TRBJ1-1,.,TRBV29-1,TGCAGCGTTGGCGGGAAGGGAAACACTGAAGCTTTCTTT,CSVGGKGNTEAFF
.,TRBJ1-3,TRBD1,TRBV30,TGTGCCTGGACCCTAGGGGGCAGAGGAAACACCATATATTTT,CAWTLGGRGNTIYF
.,TRBJ1-5,.,TRBV19,TGTGCCAGTAACGGAGGGGTTGGGAATCAGCCCCAGCATTTT,CASNGGVGNQPQHF
.,TRBJ2-3,.,TRBV9,TGTGCCAGCAGCGTAGCAATCACAGATACGCAGTATTTT,CASSVAITDTQYF
few,TRBJ1-6,TRBD1,TRBV10-3,TGTGCCATCGGGAGGACAGGGGTCTCACCCCTCCACTTT,CAIGRTGVSPLHF
few,TRBJ1-1,.,TRBV9,TGTGCCAGCAGCGTAGGGGGCGGTGGGACTGAAGCTTTCTTT,CASSVGGGGTEAFF
.,TRBJ1-2,.,TRBV29-1,TGCAGCGTTGAAGATCAGGGACGCGGCTACACCTTC,CSVEDQGRGYTF
once,TRBJ1-2,TRBD1,TRBV23-1,TGCGCCAGCAGCCCCGGCTGGGGACAGTCCTATGGCTACACCTTC,CASSPGWGQSYGYTF
.,TRBJ2-7,.,TRBV2,TGTGCCAGCAGTGAACCCTACGAGCAGTACTTC,CASSEPYEQYF
.,TRBJ2-5,TRBD2,TRBV5-4,TGTGCCAGCAGCACGGGACTAGAGTCTGAGACCCAGTACTTC,CASSTGLESETQYF
.,TRBJ2-5,.,TRBV5-1,TGCGCCAGCAGCAGTAGCGGACCGCAAGAGACCCAGTACTTC,CASSSSGPQETQYF
.,TRBJ2-3,TRBD2,TRBV5-1,TGCGCCAGCAGCTTGGAGGCGGGGGATCTTAGCACAGATACGCAGTATTTT,CASSLEAGDLSTDTQYF
.,TRBJ2-3,.,TRBV29-1,TGCAGCGCCCTCCAGGACAGACGAGGCACAGATACGCAGTATTTT,CSALQDRRGTDTQYF
.,TRBJ2-5,.,TRBV5-1,TGCGCCAGCAGCCCGGGAGAACTGGAGACCCAGTACTTC,CASSPGELETQYF
.,TRBJ2-7,TRBD2,TRBV29-1,TGCAGCGTTGATTTTGCGGGAGATGAGCAGTACTTC,CSVDFAGDEQYF
.,TRBJ1-4,.,TRBV29-1,TGCAGCGTTGATGGCGCCTCGTCCGGCGAAAAACTGTTTTTT,CSVDGASSGEKLFF
.,TRBJ2-1,.,TRBV11-2,TGTGCCAGCAGCCTCAACCTAGTACAGTTCTTC,CASSLNLVQFF
.,TRBJ2-7,TRBD1,TRBV29-1,TGCAGCGTTGTTGGCAGGGGGCGCTTGGTGGACAAGCAGTACTTC,CSVVGRGRLVDKQYF
.,TRBJ2-7,.,TRBV30,TGTGCCTGGGGGGGAGGGACAGGACGCCCCTACGAGCAGTACTTC,CAWGGGTGRPYEQYF
.,TRBJ1-2,TRBD1,TRBV28,TGTGCCAGCAGTTCGACAGGGGGCGCATATGGCTACACCTTC,CASSSTGGAYGYTF
few,TRBJ2-2,.,TRBV5-6,TGTGCCAGCAGCGACTGGGGTAGATTCTCGAACACCGGGGAGCTGTTTTTT,CASSDWGRFSNTGELFF
.,TRBJ2-7,TRBD2,TRBV30,TGTGCCTGGAGTGTACAGCAGTTATCGCTAGCGGCGAGCTCCTACGAGCAGTACTTC,CAWSVQQLSLAASSYEQYF
.,TRBJ1-5,TRBD1,TRBV30,TGTGCCTGCCTTATCGGGCACAGGGGAAGCAATCAGCCCCAGCATTTT,CACLIGHRGSNQPQHF
.,TRBJ2-5,.,TRBV5-1,TGCGCCAGCAGCTTGGTAGTAAGGGAGACCCAGTACTTC,CASSLVVRETQYF
.,TRBJ2-3,.,TRBV5-1,TGCGCCAGCAGCACCCAACCAGGGTTCAGCGATACGCAGTATTTT,CASSTQPGFSDTQYF
.,TRBJ2-1,.,TRBV9,TGTGCCAGCAGCGTAGGAAGCAATGAGCAGTTCTTC,CASSVGSNEQFF
.,TRBJ2-5,TRBD1,TRBV29-1,TGCAGCGTTGACGACAGGGTGGAGACCCAGTACTTC,CSVDDRVETQYF
.,TRBJ2-1,.,TRBV30,TGTGCTGTCAGGAAAGGGGGACTACCCTACAATGAGCAGTTCTTC,CAVRKGGLPYNEQFF
.,TRBJ2-7,.,TRBV30,TGTGCCTGGATCAGGGGAGACTTTAAGGCCTACGAGCAGTACTTC,CAWIRGDFKAYEQYF
.,TRBJ1-1,.,TRBV30,TGTGCCTGGAGGCCCCTAGGGAACACTGAAGCTTTCTTT,CAWRPLGNTEAFF
.,TRBJ1-3,.,TRBV2,TGTGCCAGCAGTGAAGGCGTGCGGGCTGGAAACACCATATATTTT,CASSEGVRAGNTIYF